Listed below are T cell receptor beta chains from one sample, sequenced in a study of T cells in Graves' hyperthyroidism and ophthalmopathy. TCRdb redid the calling of the multiplex PCR reads with MiXCR, one entry per CDR3 protein. This table holds approximately 600,000 distinct CDR3 sequences, roughly 20% found once. Sequencing used blood. These receptors originate from a man under 40 with Graves' ophthalmopathy. Both conserved end residues are part of each CDR3. D genes are given only for firm matches. Not every row has a clone size; where given, it reads once, few, many or a size class.

NA	TRBV5-1	few	TRBJ1-2	CASSGVYGYTF	TGCGCCAGCAGCGGCGTCTATGGCTACACCTTC
NA	TRBV4-1	NA	TRBJ2-1	CASSPPGLANEQFF	TGCGCCAGCAGCCCGCCTGGACTCGCAAATGAGCAGTTCTTC
TRBD1	TRBV5-1	many	TRBJ2-2	CASSAGQGGIGELFF	TGCGCCAGCAGCGCGGGACAGGGGGGCATCGGGGAGCTGTTTTTT
NA	TRBV27	many	TRBJ2-7	CASSLTDEAEQYF	TGTGCCAGCAGTCTAACGGACGAGGCCGAGCAGTACTTC
NA	TRBV11-2	many	TRBJ1-1	CASSLVWPGRAFF	TGTGCCAGCAGCTTAGTCTGGCCGGGGCGGGCTTTCTTT
NA	TRBV7-2	many	TRBJ2-7	CASSEGRSYEQYF	TGTGCCAGCAGCGAGGGCAGGTCCTACGAGCAGTACTTC
NA	TRBV12-3/TRBV12-4	NA	TRBJ2-2	CASSFWDFNTGELFF	TGTGCCAGCAGTTTTTGGGACTTTAACACCGGGGAGCTGTTTTTT
TRBD1	TRBV6-1	many	TRBJ1-1	CASRTGVNTEAFF	TGTGCCAGCAGAACAGGGGTGAACACTGAAGCTTTCTTT
TRBD1	TRBV14	few	TRBJ1-4	CASSQAHRGMNEKLFF	TGTGCCAGCAGCCAAGCCCACAGGGGGATGAATGAAAAACTGTTTTTT
NA	TRBV7-2	many	TRBJ1-5	CASSPMGGNQPQHF	TGTGCCAGCAGCCCCATGGGTGGCAATCAGCCCCAGCATTTT
NA	TRBV20-1	many	TRBJ2-5	CSARIMGETQYF	TGCAGTGCTAGAATAATGGGGGAGACCCAGTACTTC
NA	TRBV15	NA	TRBJ2-7	CATSRDSYYEQYF	TGTGCCACCAGCAGGGACAGCTACTACGAGCAGTACTTC
NA	TRBV14	NA	TRBJ2-5	CASSLLPRGEREETQYF	TGTGCCAGCAGCCTCCTACCCCGCGGGGAAAGGGAAGAGACCCAGTACTTC
TRBD2	TRBV6-2/TRBV6-3	NA	TRBJ2-7	CASSYSPDGRGYEQYF	TGTGCCAGCAGTTACTCGCCTGACGGGAGGGGGTACGAGCAGTACTTC
NA	TRBV13	many	TRBJ2-3	CASRRLDTGTDTQYF	TGTGCCAGCAGACGACTAGATACCGGCACAGATACGCAGTATTTT
TRBD2	TRBV28	few	TRBJ2-7	CASSSRTSGNLYEQYF	TGTGCCAGCAGTTCCCGGACTAGCGGGAACCTCTACGAGCAGTACTTC
NA	TRBV7-9	NA	TRBJ1-4	CASSQGPQSTKLFF	TGTGCCAGCAGCCAAGGGCCCCAGTCTACAAAACTGTTTTTT
TRBD1	TRBV13	many	TRBJ2-7	CASSLGDRSYEQYF	TGTGCCAGCAGCTTAGGGGACAGGTCCTACGAGCAGTACTTC